This TCR beta chain appears in the sequencing data of a study of cytomegalovirus exposure and HLA in healthy donors. Findings of the study overall: What a later analysis showed was that several of the most significant clusters appeared linked to common viral pathogens.

In the PCR, 60 Vbeta and 13 Jbeta primers were used. The data were produced by immunoSEQ multiplex PCR, yet TCRdb's version contains in-frame clones alone and is incomplete. Of some 130,000 clones in the sample, around 77% are singletons; the top ten hold under 1.5%. This clone was detected once. Its antigen is currently unknown. This TCR came from a man in his fifties or sixties in good health and CMV-seronegative. Sequenced input: PBMCs.

The CDR3 sequence is CASSFRRGEAQPQHF. The CDR3 DNA reads as TGTGCCAGCAGTTTCCGAAGGGGCGAAGCTCAGCCCCAGCATTTT. The chain recombines TRBV6-6 with TRBJ1-5, with D perhaps TRBD1 (5 bases). The V end lost 4 bases, the J end lost 6 bases, and 16 bases lay between the germline ends. The CDR3 totals 15 residues. Per the germline V gene, CDR1 is MNHNY and CDR2 is SVGAGI (reference sequence).